One sample yielded the 30 T cell receptor beta chains listed below, sequenced in a study of long-term antiretroviral therapy in people with HIV (dated by TCRdb to 2021 to 2024). The immunoSEQ hsTCRB v3.0 assay was used at survey level resolution to sequence the TRB variable region. Imported from immuneACCESS, the table was reduced by TCRdb to in-frame sequences with V and J called. These copies leave out some clones; in studies compared against another copy, an unresolved V gene accounts for under half, and the cause of the remainder is not known. The sample has about 19,000 clones on record, about four fifths of them singletons. About 6.8% of the sample is in the top ten clones. The sequencing here drew on unsorted PBMCs, taken at the start of antiretroviral therapy, before treatment. These receptors all stem from a young man with HIV.

V gene TRBV30 combines with J gene TRBJ1-2; 7 bases are shared with TRBD1. The V gene's germline CDR1 is GTSNPN and CDR2 SVGIG (reference sequence). The CDR3 has 14 amino acids. Trimming took 0 bases from V and 2 from J; bases not matched to a gene: 3. CDR3 coding DNA: TGTGCCTGGAGTGTAGGCAGGGGGAACTATGGCTACACCTTC. Its translation: CAWSVGRGNYGYTF.

This rearrangement joins TRBV15 to TRBJ1-1; perhaps TRBD1 as D (6 bases). This CDR3 is 15 amino acids long. Germline CDR1 reads LNHNV; CDR2 reads YYDKDF (reference sequence). The germline V and J ends were trimmed by 2 bases and 0 bases, with 10 bases remaining between them. The chain's CDR3 is CATSRYRDMNTEAFF. CDR3 nucleotide sequence: TGTGCCACCAGCAGATACAGGGATATGAACACTGAAGCTTTCTTT.

V gene TRBV7-9 combines with J gene TRBJ1-2; D is possibly TRBD1 (5 bases). The germline V and J ends were trimmed by 7 bases and 3 bases, with 21 bases remaining between them. The CDR3 extends over 16 amino acids. CDR1 is SEHNR and CDR2 is FQNEAQ in the germline V gene (reference sequence). The CDR3 sequence is CASTGPGFGADYGYTF. CDR3 in DNA: TGTGCCAGCACGGGACCCGGCTTTGGGGCGGACTATGGCTACACCTTC.

This chain uses TRBV27 with TRBJ2-1; 7 bases map to TRBD1. Germline trimming cut 6 bases from V and 0 bases from J; bases unmatched to any gene: 8. Germline V CDR1 and CDR2: MNHEY, SMNVEV (reference sequence). The CDR3 length is 16 residues. CDR3 DNA sequence: TGTGCCAGCAGCCGGAGACAGGGCAGCTCCTACAATGAGCAGTTCTTC. Its translation is CASSRRQGSSYNEQFF.

The chain uses TRBV6-6 and TRBJ1-2, with TRBD1 matching 7 bases. After removal of 2 bases from V and 2 bases from J, the junction contained 8 bases not matched to a gene. Germline V gene sequence: CDR1 MNHNY, CDR2 SVGAGI (reference sequence). This CDR3 is built from 16 residues. CDR3 nucleotides: TGTGCCAGCAGTTACCTTCAACAGGGGCTGAACTATGGCTACACCTTC. Its translation: CASSYLQQGLNYGYTF.

This clone was found a few times. J is TRBJ2-7 and V is TRBV28; TRBD2 matches 8 bases. Germline lookup yields CDR1 MDHEN and CDR2 SYDVKM. With V trimmed by 5 bases and J by 6 bases, 12 bases remained unmatched. The CDR3 is made up of 15 amino acids. The CDR3 loop reads CASSIRQSGRFEQYF. As DNA, the CDR3 is TGTGCCAGCAGTATTCGACAAAGCGGGAGATTCGAGCAGTACTTC.

V is TRBV5-1 and J is TRBJ2-1; 7 nucleotides agree with TRBD2. Germline V gene sequence: CDR1 SGHRS, CDR2 YFSETQ. CDR3 length equals 14 residues. Trimming at V came to 4 bases and at J to 6 bases, leaving 7 bases not matched to a gene. The CDR3 sequence is CASSSGTNLNEQFF. For the CDR3, the DNA is TGCGCCAGCAGCAGCGGGACCAACCTCAATGAGCAGTTCTTC.

The rearrangement links TRBV18 to TRBJ2-5, with TRBD1 identical over 7 bases. The length of the CDR3 is 15 residues. CDR1 and CDR2 from the germline V gene are KGHSH and LQKENI. V lost 3 bases, J lost 2 bases, and 6 bases stayed unmatched. The CDR3 DNA reads as TGTGCCAGCTCACCGGTCAGGGGGAATCAAGAGACCCAGTACTTC. Its protein is CASSPVRGNQETQYF. The full variable domain, completed using reference TRBV18 and TRBJ2-5, is NAGVMQNPRHLVRRRGQEARLRCSPMKGHSHVYWYRQLPEEGLKFMVYLQKENIIDESGMPKERFSAEFPKEGPSILRIQQVVRGDSAAYFCASSPVRGNQETQYFGPGTRLLVL.

A single count supports this clone. The chain recombines TRBV7-2 with TRBJ1-1; no reliable D call. V was shortened by 5 bases and J by 8 bases, with 9 bases between the two germline ends. The CDR3 is 11 amino acids. Germline CDR1 SGHTA, CDR2 FQGNSA. The CDR3 DNA reads as TGTGCCAGCAGCCCCCGGAACGAAGCTTTCTTT. This encodes CASSPRNEAFF.

The chain carries TRBV7-6 and TRBJ2-7; TRBD2 matches at 12 bases. CDR1 and CDR2 (germline): SGHVS, FNYEAQ. V shed 4 bases, J shed 3 bases, and the junction held 7 bases outside the gene matches. This CDR3 region has 16 residues. CDR3 coding DNA: TGTGCCAGCAGCTCAGGCCGGACTAGCGGGAACTACGAGCAGTACTTC. It specifies CASSSGRTSGNYEQYF.

This clone is a singleton in its sample. The CDR3 loop reads CASSLGNSGANVLTF. CDR3 nucleotides: TGCGCCAGCAGCTTGGGCAACTCTGGGGCCAACGTCCTGACTTTC. This chain connects TRBV5-1 to TRBJ2-6, with D hard to call. Between the trimmed V and J ends, which lost 0 bases and 0 bases, there was a span of 4 bases. This CDR3 is built from 15 residues. Germline V lookup: CDR1 SGHRS, CDR2 YFSETQ.

This clone was observed a single time. The J gene is TRBJ2-3, the V gene TRBV27, with a possible D match to TRBD1 (5 bases). The CDR3 length is 16 residues. Trimming stripped 5 bases from V and 3 bases from J, with 18 bases between. In germline, CDR1 is MNHEY, CDR2 SMNVEV (reference sequence). For the CDR3, the DNA is TGTGCCAGCAGTCGAAAACCCCTCCCAGGGACAGATACGCAGTATTTT. Translation gives CASSRKPLPGTDTQYF.

The count of this clone is one. The CDR3 DNA sequence: TGTGCCAGCAGCTTAGCGCCCAGGGGGGAAAAACTGTTTTTT. Translated, it gives CASSLAPRGEKLFF. The chain uses TRBV7-9 and TRBJ1-4; 7 nucleotides agree with TRBD1. Germline values: CDR1 SEHNR, CDR2 FQNEAQ (reference sequence). The length of the CDR3 is 14 residues. V was pared by 0 bases and J by 8 bases, with 3 bases of the junction left unmatched.

The chain couples TRBV27 to TRBJ1-5; possible D gene TRBD1, 5 bases. The CDR3 has 14 amino acids. Trimming took off 5 bases at V and 5 bases at J, with 13 bases between the two ends. CDR1 and CDR2 (germline): MNHEY, SMNVEV (reference sequence). In DNA, the CDR3 is TGTGCCAGCAGTGACAGACAGAGAGATCAGCCCCAGCATTTT. This translates into CASSDRQRDQPQHF.

J is TRBJ2-1 and V is TRBV5-6; D not certain. Germline loops: CDR1 SGHDT, CDR2 YYEEEE. Trimming took 0 bases from V and 6 from J, leaving 10 bases between them. This CDR3 is built from 14 residues. CDR3 nucleotides: TGTGCCAGCAGCTTGGGGTCTCTGGCCAATGAGCAGTTCTTC. Translating gives CASSLGSLANEQFF.

The chain recombines TRBV5-6 with TRBJ1-1; D gene ambiguous. The germline V and J ends were trimmed by 2 bases and 4 bases, with 3 bases remaining between them. Germline values: CDR1 SGHDT, CDR2 YYEEEE. The length of the CDR3 is 11 residues. The CDR3 nucleotides are TGTGCCAGCAGCTTTGCCACTGAAGCTTTCTTT. It is translated as CASSFATEAFF.

CDR3 loop: CASSLGAGFYEQYF. In DNA form, the CDR3 reads TGTGCCAGCAGCTTAGGCGCAGGGTTCTACGAGCAGTACTTC. V is TRBV7-2 and J is TRBJ2-7; possible D gene TRBD1, 5 bases. With 1 base removed from V and 3 bases from J, the gap between germline ends came to 10 bases. The CDR3 is 14 amino acids. From germline, CDR1 is SGHTA and CDR2 FQGNSA.

This clone showed up just a few times. This chain joins TRBV11-2 and TRBJ1-2; maybe TRBD1 (6 bases). The V and J ends lost 2 bases and 4 bases respectively, with 14 bases between them. The V gene's germline CDR1 is SGHAT and CDR2 FQNNGV. The CDR3 consists of 15 residues. CDR3 residues: CASSLSSGGPYGYTF. CDR3 DNA: TGTGCCAGCAGCTTAAGTTCCGGGGGGCCCTATGGCTACACCTTC.

The chain is built from TRBV7-6 and TRBJ1-1; D possibly corresponds to TRBD1 (6 bases). This CDR3 has 16 amino acids. Germline V gene lookup returns CDR1 SGHVS and CDR2 FNYEAQ. The V gene lost 2 bases and the J gene lost 4 bases, with 17 bases spanning the gap. CDR3 DNA: TGTGCCAGCAGCTTAACCCCAGGGGAGGTGGCCACTGAAGCTTTCTTT. Translated: CASSLTPGEVATEAFF. Full variable domain (missing parts from reference TRBV7-6 and TRBJ1-1): GAGVSQSPRYKVTKRGQDVALRCDPISGHVSLYWYRQALGQGPEFLTYFNYEAQQDKSGLPNDRFSAERPEGSISTLTIQRTEQRDSAMYRCASSLTPGEVATEAFFGQGTRLTVV.

This chain connects TRBV4-3 to TRBJ2-5; TRBD2 might be the D (5 bases). V lost 4 bases and J lost 2, with 26 bases in between. There are 19 residues in the CDR3. Germline-derived CDR1 and CDR2 are LGHNA and YSLEER. CDR3 protein: CASSRTNALMRVGQETQYF. For the CDR3, the DNA is TGCGCCAGCAGCCGAACGAACGCCCTTATGCGGGTCGGGCAAGAGACCCAGTACTTC.

This chain connects TRBV7-9 to TRBJ2-1, with 12 bases fitting TRBD2. The V gene end was trimmed by 3 bases and the J gene end by 7 bases; junction bases not matched to a gene: 7. Germline V gene data show CDR1 as SEHNR and CDR2 as FQNEAQ (reference sequence). The CDR3 length is 16 residues. In DNA form, the CDR3 reads TGTGCCAGCAGCTTTACGACTAGCGGGAGTAAAAATGAGCAGTTCTTC. Its translation is CASSFTTSGSKNEQFF.

V is TRBV4-3 and J is TRBJ1-1, with no clear D. The CDR3 length is 13 residues. Germline V gene lookup returns CDR1 LGHNA and CDR2 YSLEER. V was cut by 2 bases and J by 4 bases, with 8 bases left in between. The CDR3 is CASSQSRITEAFF. CDR3 DNA: TGCGCCAGCAGCCAATCCAGGATCACTGAAGCTTTCTTT.

In its sample, this clone is medium-sized. The chain combines TRBV7-2 with TRBJ2-3; D is uncertain. Germline V gene data show CDR1 as SGHTA and CDR2 as FQGNSA. CDR3 size: 15 residues. V was cut by 7 bases and J by 1 base, with 15 bases left in between. CDR3 sequence (DNA): TGTGCCAGCAACCAAAATGAGTGGGGCACAGATACGCAGTATTTT. Translating gives CASNQNEWGTDTQYF.

In this sample, this clone turned up once. J is TRBJ2-1 and V is TRBV29-1; D is uncertain. The CDR3 contains 13 residues. The V and J ends lost 1 base and 7 bases respectively, with 11 bases between them. Germline CDR1 and CDR2: SQVTM and ANQGSEA. The CDR3 DNA is TGCAGCGTTGAAGGTCGCAACGGAAATGAGCAGTTCTTC. Protein sequence: CSVEGRNGNEQFF.

This clone was seen a few times. The J gene is TRBJ1-1, the V gene TRBV2, with 7 bases fitting TRBD1. The CDR3 totals 16 residues. V shed 8 bases, J shed 4 bases, and the junction held 16 bases outside the gene matches. Germline lookup yields CDR1 SNHLY and CDR2 FYNNEI. CDR3 nucleotide sequence: TGTGCCAGCGGACGGACTGGGACAGCGAGTGTCACTGAAGCTTTCTTT. This encodes CASGRTGTASVTEAFF.

The rearrangement joins TRBV10-2 to TRBJ2-7; D gene uncertain. Germline loops: CDR1 WSHSY, CDR2 SAAADI. The length of the CDR3 is 15 residues. V lost 3 bases and J 3 bases, leaving 15 bases between the germline ends. In DNA, the CDR3 is TGCGCCAGCAGTGACAAGTCCCAAAGAAACTACGAGCAGTACTTC. The encoded protein is CASSDKSQRNYEQYF.

The chain employs TRBV10-3 and TRBJ2-3; D is unresolved. The CDR3 spans 11 residues. Germline loops: CDR1 ENHRY, CDR2 SYGVKD. V lost 3 bases, J lost 6 bases, and 4 bases lay in between. This CDR3 is CAISDPDTQYF. As DNA, the CDR3 is TGTGCCATCAGTGATCCCGATACGCAGTATTTT.

The rearrangement uses TRBV27 and TRBJ1-5, with unresolved D. V was clipped by 3 bases and J by 3 bases, with 9 bases between them. The V gene's germline CDR1 is MNHEY and CDR2 SMNVEV (reference sequence). The CDR3 length is 14 residues. CDR3 DNA sequence: TGTGCCAGCAGTTTTGGGCGGCACAATCAGCCCCAGCATTTT. Amino acids: CASSFGRHNQPQHF.

This chain uses TRBV18 with TRBJ2-3; 7 bases are shared with TRBD2. The CDR3 extends over 15 amino acids. V shed 1 base, J shed 5 bases, and the junction held 6 bases outside the gene matches. Per the germline V gene, CDR1 is KGHSH and CDR2 is LQKENI. This CDR3 reads CASSPLSGEGDTQYF. CDR3 nucleotides: TGTGCCAGCTCACCACTCAGCGGGGAGGGAGATACGCAGTATTTT.

The genes are TRBV29-1 and TRBJ2-7; D remains unclear. The germline V and J ends were trimmed by 4 bases and 3 bases, with 10 bases remaining between them. The germline V gene has CDR1 SQVTM and CDR2 ANQGSEA. CDR3 length: 12 residues. CDR3 sequence reads: CSVVGAHYEQYF. In DNA, the CDR3 is TGCAGCGTTGTGGGTGCCCACTACGAGCAGTACTTC.